This T cell receptor (beta chain) was sequenced during a study of blood T cell repertoires in COVID-19. Overall study context: COVID-19 samples, acute and convalescent, were from the United States, Italy and Spain.

What the recovered Cohort 3 donors had was two negative PCRs, clearance, or symptom resolution. Assay: immunoSEQ multiplex PCR; the TCRdb copy retains only in-frame clones and omits some. The sample lists hundreds of thousands of clones; around nine tenths were seen once. V gave up 0 bases and J gave up 1 base; unmatched junction bases: 6. The CDR3 runs 16 residues. Germline V gene sequence: CDR1 KGHSH, CDR2 LQKENI. The sequenced sample was PBMCs or T cells enriched from blood (not recorded which). V usage is TRBV18 and J usage is TRBJ2-7; 7 bases are a match to TRBD2. The sequence was obtained from a woman aged 60 to 75 who had recovered from COVID-19. Written as DNA, the CDR3 is TGTGCCAGCTCACCACCCACCTCTAGCGGATCCTACGAGCAGTACTTC. Residues: CASSPPTSSGSYEQYF.